The 17 T cell receptor beta chains given below trace back to one sample, sequenced in a study of PD-1 blockade in classical Hodgkin lymphoma. Using immunoSEQ multiplex PCR, the repertoire was profiled, and TCRdb retains in-frame clones only, with some absent. Of roughly 62,000 clones in the sample, about 91% are singletons; the top ten hold around 12%. Relapse was seen in all patients after autologous stem cell transplantation, and brentuximab vedotin exposure was variable. The sample consisted of peripheral blood mononuclear cells (PBMCs), taken at baseline. The receptor source for this set is a human donor with classical Hodgkin lymphoma.

The chain has TRBV5-1 and TRBJ1-2, with D maybe TRBD1 (6 bases). The length of the CDR3 is 15 residues. CDR1 and CDR2 (germline): SGHRS, YFSETQ. Trimming shortened V by 3 bases and J by 2 bases, and 14 bases separated the two germline ends. The CDR3 loop is CASSSHRDANYGYTF. CDR3 DNA: TGCGCCAGCAGCTCACACAGGGATGCGAACTATGGCTACACCTTC.

This clone was seen only once. The rearrangement links TRBV21-1 to TRBJ1-1; TRBD1 reflects the table's D call only, with no check against the DNA. TRBV21-1 is a documented pseudogene. The CDR3 spans 16 residues. The CDR3 DNA reads TGTGCCAGCAATGGGGGGACAGGGAGCGGGAACACTGAAGCTTTCTTT. Encoded protein: CASNGGTGSGNTEAFF.

This chain connects TRBV6-5 to TRBJ1-5, with a possible D match to TRBD1 (6 bases). Germline V gives CDR1 MNHEY, CDR2 SVGAGI. CDR3 length: 15 amino acids. V lost 1 base and J lost 3, with 10 bases in between. CDR3 sequence (DNA): TGTGCCAGCAGTTACTACAGGGCTCCCAATCAGCCCCAGCATTTT. It is translated as CASSYYRAPNQPQHF.

The V gene is TRBV18, the J gene TRBJ2-6; D gene ambiguous. Germline loops: CDR1 KGHSH, CDR2 LQKENI. Trimming shortened V by 4 bases and J by 0 bases, and 16 bases separated the two germline ends. The CDR3 runs 18 residues. The CDR3 loop is CASSLRSPVDSGANVLTF. CDR3 DNA: TGTGCCAGCTCACTTCGGTCCCCGGTAGACTCTGGGGCCAACGTCCTGACTTTC. The variable domain in full, with the rest retrieved from reference TRBV18 and TRBJ2-6, is NAGVMQNPRHLVRRRGQEARLRCSPMKGHSHVYWYRQLPEEGLKFMVYLQKENIIDESGMPKERFSAEFPKEGPSILRIQQVVRGDSAAYFCASSLRSPVDSGANVLTFGAGSRLTVL.

Only one count was recorded for this clone. J is TRBJ2-5 and V is TRBV4-2; 12 bases agree with TRBD2. Trimming at V came to 0 bases and at J to 5 bases, leaving 4 bases not matched to a gene. Germline-derived CDR1 and CDR2 are LGHNA and YNFKEQ. The CDR3 has 16 residues. The CDR3 coding sequence is TGTGCCAGCAGCCAAGAGACTAGCGGGGGCCTGGAGACCCAGTACTTC. Amino acids: CASSQETSGGLETQYF.

This sequence joins TRBV5-4 and TRBJ2-2, with 13 positions matching TRBD2. V dropped 2 bases and J dropped 3; count of bases not matched to a gene: 7. The germline CDR1 and CDR2 sequences are SGHNT and YYREEE (reference sequence). The CDR3 consists of 18 residues. DNA for the CDR3: TGTGCCAGCAGCTTAGGGGGACTAGCGGGGTCCGACACCGGGGAGCTGTTTTTT. Protein product: CASSLGGLAGSDTGELFF.

The V call is TRBV28, the J call TRBJ2-3, with TRBD1 matching 9 bases. J lost 4 bases, V lost 6 bases, and 11 bases had no gene match. Germline-derived CDR1 and CDR2 are MDHEN and SYDVKM. The CDR3 sequence is 16 residues long. CDR3 coding DNA: TGTGCCAGCAGAGGGTTCTTGGGACAGGGTCCAGATACGCAGTATTTT. Its translation: CASRGFLGQGPDTQYF.

This clone showed up just once. V gene TRBV30 combines with J gene TRBJ1-5; no firm D call. V was cut by 0 bases and J by 7 bases, with 22 bases left in between. The CDR3 is made up of 17 amino acids. Germline-derived CDR1 and CDR2 are GTSNPN and SVGIG (reference sequence). The CDR3 bases are TGTGCCTGGAGTGTACACCCCGGCATAGTAGGGTGGCAGCCCCAGCATTTT. It codes for CAWSVHPGIVGWQPQHF.

The chain joins TRBV6-5 to TRBJ2-3; 7 bases map to TRBD2. J was trimmed by 0 bases and V by 7 bases; bases with no gene match: 4. CDR1 MNHEY and CDR2 SVGAGI come from the germline V gene. The CDR3 covers 14 residues. As DNA, the CDR3 is TGTGCCAGCAAAGCTAGCGGAAGCACAGATACGCAGTATTTT. Residues: CASKASGSTDTQYF.

This clone was detected only once. V is TRBV7-9 and J is TRBJ2-1, with unresolved D. Germline V gene lookup returns CDR1 SEHNR and CDR2 FQNEAQ (reference sequence). This CDR3 has 12 residues. The V end was cut by 2 bases, the J end by 1 base, with 0 bases between. The CDR3 sequence is CASSLSYNEQFF. CDR3 DNA sequence: TGTGCCAGCAGCTTATCCTACAATGAGCAGTTCTTC.

The chain carries TRBV12-5 and TRBJ2-7, with TRBD1 matching over 9 bases. Per germline, CDR1 LGHNT and CDR2 FRNRAP. There are 14 residues in the CDR3. The ends lost 7 bases at V and 2 bases at J; junction bases unmatched: 6. CDR3 bases: TGTGCTAGTGCCTCGGACAGGGGTGCCTACGAGCAGTACTTC. Amino acid sequence: CASASDRGAYEQYF. The whole variable domain, remainder taken from reference TRBV12-5 and TRBJ2-7, is DARVTQTPRHKVTEMGQEVTMRCQPILGHNTVFWYRQTMMQGLELLAYFRNRAPLDDSGMPKDRFSAEMPDATLATLKIQPSEPRDSAVYFCASASDRGAYEQYFGPGTRLTVT.

The chain links TRBV6-1 to TRBJ2-3; perhaps TRBD1 as D (7 bases). Trimming took 0 bases from V and 4 from J, leaving 17 bases between them. The germline CDR1 and CDR2 sequences are MNHNS and SASEGT. CDR3 size: 17 residues. The CDR3 region is CASSEAMGTAGSDTQYF. The CDR3 coding sequence is TGTGCCAGCAGTGAAGCCATGGGGACAGCGGGTTCAGATACGCAGTATTTT.

This sequence joins TRBV6-4 and TRBJ1-2; 8 bases map to TRBD1. The CDR3 has 14 amino acids. Germline CDR1 MRHNA, CDR2 SNTAGT. The J segment lost 7 bases and the V segment lost 4 bases, leaving 8 bases of the junction unmatched. CDR3 residues: CASSANPGTGGYTF. DNA of the CDR3: TGTGCCAGCAGTGCGAATCCCGGGACAGGTGGCTACACCTTC.

This clone was recorded only once. CDR3 in amino acids: CASSYREGDLNQPQHF. In DNA form, the CDR3 reads TGTGCCAGCAGTTACAGAGAGGGGGACCTCAATCAGCCCCAGCATTTT. This sequence joins TRBV6-6 and TRBJ1-5, with D possibly TRBD1 on 6 matching bases. This CDR3 is built from 16 residues. The germline V gene encodes CDR1 MNHNY and CDR2 SVGAGI (reference sequence). The germline V and J ends were trimmed by 2 bases and 3 bases, with 14 bases remaining between them.

J is TRBJ2-7 and V is TRBV9, with a weak D call TRBD2 (6 bases). The CDR3 covers 15 residues. Germline loops: CDR1 SGDLS, CDR2 YYNGEE. Trimming took 2 bases from V and 1 from J, leaving 13 bases between them. The CDR3 region is CASSVGIGGSYEQYF. CDR3 nucleotide sequence: TGTGCCAGCAGCGTCGGGATCGGGGGATCCTACGAGCAGTACTTC.

In its sample, this clone was seen once. The chain is built from TRBV10-2 and TRBJ2-7; D gene uncertain. CDR1 is WSHSY and CDR2 is SAAADI in the germline V gene. The CDR3 spans 13 residues. V was pared by 3 bases and J by 5 bases, with 11 bases between. CDR3 sequence: CASSELLIDEQYF. The CDR3 DNA sequence: TGCGCCAGCAGTGAACTCCTCATAGACGAGCAGTACTTC.

This clone was counted once. The V gene is TRBV11-2, the J gene TRBJ1-2, with 9 bases matching TRBD1. This CDR3 has 15 amino acids. CDR1 SGHAT and CDR2 FQNNGV come from the germline V gene. J lost 7 bases, V lost 5 bases, and 11 bases had no gene match. The CDR3 nucleotides read TGTGCCAGCAGCCGATACGGGACAGGGTTCGGTGGCTACACCTTC. It is translated as CASSRYGTGFGGYTF.